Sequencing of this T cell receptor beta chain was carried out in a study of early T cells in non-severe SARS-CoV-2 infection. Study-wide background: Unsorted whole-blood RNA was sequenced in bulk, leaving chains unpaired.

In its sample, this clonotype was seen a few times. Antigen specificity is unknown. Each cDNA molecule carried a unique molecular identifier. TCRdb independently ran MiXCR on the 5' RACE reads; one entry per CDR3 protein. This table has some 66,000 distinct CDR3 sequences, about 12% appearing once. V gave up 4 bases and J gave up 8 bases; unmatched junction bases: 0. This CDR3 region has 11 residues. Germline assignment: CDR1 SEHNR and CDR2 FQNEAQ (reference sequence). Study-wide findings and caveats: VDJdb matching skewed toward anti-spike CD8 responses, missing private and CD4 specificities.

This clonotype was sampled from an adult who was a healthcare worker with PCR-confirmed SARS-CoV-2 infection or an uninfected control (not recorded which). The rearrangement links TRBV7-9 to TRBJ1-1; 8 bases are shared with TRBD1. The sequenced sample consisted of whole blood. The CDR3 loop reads CASSWTGEAFF. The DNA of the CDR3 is TGTGCCAGCAGCTGGACAGGGGAAGCTTTCTTT.